The present TCR beta chain was sequenced within a study of cytomegalovirus exposure and HLA in healthy donors. Study-level findings and limits: In the roughly 120 validation repertoires, a later analysis found that first-cohort TCR clusters tended to co-occur.

This CDR3 spans 15 amino acids. V shed 3 bases, J shed 8 bases, and the junction held 5 bases outside the gene matches. The germline gives CDR1 SGHAT, CDR2 FQNNGV. As to this clone: Its antigen is still unknown.

Measured with immunoSEQ multiplex PCR; TCRdb has only the in-frame clones, and not every one. The table has 200,000 to 300,000 clones, 90% seen once; the top ten hold 3% to 3.5%. V gene TRBV11-2 combines with J gene TRBJ2-1, with 12 bases identical to TRBD1. The sequence was obtained from a woman aged 25 to 39 in good health and CMV-seronegative. The material sequenced was PBMCs. The CDR3 DNA reads TGTGCCAGCAGCTTGGGGGGACAGGGGGCGTATGAGCAGTTCTTC. It encodes CASSLGGQGAYEQFF. Drawing the rest from reference TRBV11-2 and TRBJ2-1, the complete variable domain is EAGVAQSPRYKIIEKRQSVAFWCNPISGHATLYWYQQILGQGPKLLIQFQNNGVVDDSQLPKDRFSAERLKGVDSTLKIQPAKLEDSAVYLCASSLGGQGAYEQFFGPGTRLTVL.